These T cell receptor beta chains were read from a single sample in a study of CD8 T cells in Susac syndrome. Each CDR3 protein is one row after TCRdb ran MiXCR on the immunoSEQ multiplex PCR reads. This table holds some 210,000 distinct CDR3 sequences, 94% found once. Material: CD4+ T cells from PBMCs. The receptors originated from a human donor with Susac syndrome. The CDR3 runs from the conserved cysteine through the conserved F or W. Each record gives: J gene, V gene, D gene, clone size, CDR3 protein, CDR3 DNA. D genes are given only for firm matches. For some rows the clone size is stated as once, few or many, or as a class when expanded; others skip it.

>TRBJ1-3|TRBV4-1|TRBD1|-
CASSLGQGTSGNTIYF
TGCGCCAGCAGCCTGGGACAGGGGACCTCTGGAAACACCATATATTTT
>TRBJ1-3|TRBV3-1|-|-
CASSQGTPGNTIYF
TGTGCCAGCAGCCAAGGGACTCCTGGAAACACCATATATTTT
>TRBJ2-5|TRBV5-1|-|-
CASSLDILETQYF
TGCGCCAGCAGCTTGGATATCCTAGAGACCCAGTACTTC
>TRBJ2-2|TRBV3-1|-|-
CASSQAGVPHTGELFF
TGTGCCAGCAGCCAGGCCGGAGTCCCGCACACCGGGGAGCTGTTTTTT
>TRBJ1-1|TRBV27|-|-
CASSQGYLWGTEAFF
TGTGCCAGCAGTCAAGGATACTTGTGGGGCACTGAAGCTTTCTTT
>TRBJ1-1|TRBV20-1|-|-
CSARDAGRPLGTEAFF
TGCAGTGCTAGAGACGCGGGACGTCCCTTAGGTACTGAAGCTTTCTTT
>TRBJ1-3|TRBV2|-|few
CASSVSGNTIYF
TGTGCCAGCAGTGTCAGTGGAAACACCATATATTTT
>TRBJ1-6|TRBV19|TRBD1|-
CASSIEGTGGALHF
TGTGCCAGTAGTATAGAGGGGACAGGCGGAGCCCTCCACTTT
>TRBJ2-2|TRBV11-3|-|few
CASSLTTNTGELFF
TGTGCCAGCAGCTTGACAACGAACACCGGGGAGCTGTTTTTT
>TRBJ1-3|TRBV4-1|TRBD1|-
CASSQDPGTGEGNTIYF
TGCGCCAGCAGCCAAGACCCAGGGACAGGGGAAGGAAACACCATATATTTT
>TRBJ2-1|TRBV28|TRBD2|-
CASKVPLGRGGSYNEQFF
TGTGCCAGCAAGGTCCCTCTTGGGCGCGGGGGCTCCTACAATGAGCAGTTCTTC
>TRBJ1-3|TRBV28|TRBD1|-
CASSLFGQGKGNTIYF
TGTGCCAGCAGTTTATTTGGACAGGGGAAAGGAAACACCATATATTTT
>TRBJ1-1|TRBV4-3|-|-
CASSQDPAGAVETEAFF
TGCGCCAGCAGCCAAGATCCGGCAGGGGCGGTTGAAACTGAAGCTTTCTTT
>TRBJ1-1|TRBV6-6|-|-
CASRQNTPEAFF
TGTGCCAGCAGGCAAAACACGCCTGAAGCTTTCTTT
>TRBJ2-1|TRBV5-1|-|once
CASSVTGQRGSYNEQFF
TGCGCCAGCAGCGTGACCGGACAGCGGGGATCCTACAATGAGCAGTTCTTC
>TRBJ1-2|TRBV30|-|-
CAWRVPGLRDNYGYTF
TGTGCCTGGAGGGTCCCAGGATTAAGGGATAACTATGGCTACACCTTC
>TRBJ2-7|TRBV9|TRBD1|-
CASSGLGTGVGEQYF
TGTGCCAGCAGCGGACTTGGGACAGGGGTTGGCGAGCAGTACTTC
>TRBJ2-1|TRBV3-1|TRBD2|-
CASSQVRGGRDYNEQFF
TGTGCCAGCAGCCAGGTTCGGGGGGGACGGGACTACAATGAGCAGTTCTTC